The 12 T cell receptor beta chains presented below share a single source sample, sequenced in a study of shared clonotypes between healthy human individuals. It was CD45RO-negative cells, positively selected for CCR7, that made up naive CD8 cells, with terminally differentiated effector memory CD45RA+ cells excluded. Sequencing used immunoSEQ multiplex PCR; TCRdb keeps in-frame clones, though not all of them. Among millions of clones, 85% to 95% were seen once, and the ten largest hold around 1.7%. The material sequenced was naive CD8+ T cells from PBMCs. The receptors derive from a man aged 18 to 35 in good health. Some clones in this sample may be carry-over from other donors' samples.

The V call is TRBV6-6, the J call TRBJ2-7, with TRBD1 identical over 10 bases. Germline V CDR1 and CDR2: MNHNY, SVGAGI (reference sequence). The junction had 4 bases not matched to a gene; V was cut back by 6 bases and J by 11 bases. This CDR3 has 11 amino acids. CDR3 coding DNA: TGTGCCAGCAGGGGGGACAGGGGAAAGTACTTC. It encodes CASRGDRGKYF.

This sequence joins TRBV2 and TRBJ1-2, with D perhaps TRBD1 (5 bases). This CDR3 is built from 17 residues. Trimming took off 2 bases at V and 4 bases at J, with 20 bases between the two ends. Germline V gene lookup returns CDR1 SNHLY and CDR2 FYNNEI. The CDR3 DNA follows: TGTGCCAGCAGTGAATCGGGACCCCTACCGGGGATCTATGGCTACACCTTC. Amino acid sequence: CASSESGPLPGIYGYTF.

V usage is TRBV11-3 and J usage is TRBJ2-7; 7 bases align to TRBD1. Germline loops: CDR1 SGHNT, CDR2 YENEEA. The length of the CDR3 is 15 residues. Trimming at V came to 5 bases and at J to 2 bases, leaving 9 bases not matched to a gene. The DNA for the CDR3 is TGTGCCAGCAGCCGCGGCCCGGGACAGACCTACGAGCAGTACTTC. Residues: CASSRGPGQTYEQYF. Based on the CDR3 plus reference TRBV11-3 and TRBJ2-7, the full variable domain is EAGVVQSPRYKIIEKKQPVAFWCNPISGHNTLYWYLQNLGQGPELLIRYENEEAVDDSQLPKDRFSAERLKGVDSTLKIQPAELGDSAVYLCASSRGPGQTYEQYFGPGTRLTVT.

The V gene is TRBV5-1, the J gene TRBJ2-2; TRBD1 matches at 8 bases. After removal of 3 bases from V and 6 bases from J, the junction contained 1 base not matched to a gene. The CDR3 length is 13 residues. Per germline, CDR1 SGHRS and CDR2 YFSETQ. The CDR3 DNA reads as TGCGCCAGCAGCTCGACAGGGGCCGGGGAGCTGTTTTTT. It codes for CASSSTGAGELFF.

The chain couples TRBV27 to TRBJ2-7; no clear D. Per the germline V gene, CDR1 is MNHEY and CDR2 is SMNVEV (reference sequence). Trimming took 4 bases from V and 6 from J, leaving 13 bases between them. This CDR3 spans 13 amino acids. This CDR3 is CASSYLPPFEQYF. Written as DNA, the CDR3 is TGTGCCAGCAGTTATTTACCCCCCTTCGAGCAGTACTTC.

The gene calls are TRBV11-2 and TRBJ2-2; D unclear. Trimming cost V 2 bases and J 7 bases, with 20 bases left between them. Germline V gives CDR1 SGHAT, CDR2 FQNNGV. The CDR3 runs to 17 residues. The CDR3, as DNA: TGTGCCAGCAGCTTACTCTATCGTAGGGCCGCTGGCGGGGAGCTGTTTTTT. Translating it yields CASSLLYRRAAGGELFF.

This clone has a single count. The gene calls are TRBV14 and TRBJ2-7; 8 positions agree with TRBD1. V dropped 4 bases and J dropped 4; count of bases not matched to a gene: 6. The V gene's germline CDR1 is SGHDN and CDR2 FVKESK. The CDR3 loop spans 14 amino acids. CDR3 in DNA: TGTGCCAGCAGCCTTTGGACAGGGCCATACGAGCAGTACTTC. As protein: CASSLWTGPYEQYF.

This chain's CDR3 is CASSILGSEAFF. As DNA, the CDR3 is TGTGCCAGTAGTATATTGGGATCTGAAGCTTTCTTT. The chain has TRBV19 and TRBJ1-1; D gene ambiguous. The CDR3 loop spans 12 amino acids. Germline V lookup: CDR1 LNHDA, CDR2 SQIVND (reference sequence). V lost 2 bases to trimming and J lost 6 bases, with 7 bases between them. Drawing the rest from reference TRBV19 and TRBJ1-1, the complete variable domain is DGGITQSPKYLFRKEGQNVTLSCEQNLNHDAMYWYRQDPGQGLRLIYYSQIVNDFQKGDIAEGYSVSREKKESFPLTVTSAQKNPTAFYLCASSILGSEAFFGQGTRLTVV.

This clone was recorded only once. V and J are TRBV4-1 and TRBJ2-2; TRBD2 matches at 9 bases. The germline V gene has CDR1 MGHRA and CDR2 YSYEKL. V was clipped by 1 base and J by 4 bases; unmatched bases: 13. CDR3 length: 19 amino acids. The CDR3 region has the DNA TGCGCCAGCAGCCAAGTCGGGAGACTAGCGGAGGGGCTCACCGGGGAGCTGTTTTTT. This gives the protein CASSQVGRLAEGLTGELFF.

This clone occurred once. The rearrangement joins TRBV4-1 to TRBJ2-1; weak D call: TRBD2 (5 bases). Germline V gene data show CDR1 as MGHRA and CDR2 as YSYEKL. This CDR3 has 16 amino acids. With 5 bases removed from V and 0 bases from J, the gap between germline ends came to 14 bases. In nucleotides, the CDR3 is TGCGCCAGCAGCTCTCGGGGAATTAGCTCCTACAATGAGCAGTTCTTC. This gives the protein CASSSRGISSYNEQFF.

The rearrangement uses TRBV7-9 and TRBJ2-2; TRBD2 matches 11 bases. V was clipped by 7 bases and J by 4 bases; unmatched bases: 5. The CDR3 is made up of 15 amino acids. From germline, CDR1 is SEHNR and CDR2 FQNEAQ (reference sequence). This CDR3 reads CASTISGRATGELFF. CDR3 nucleotide sequence: TGTGCCAGCACCATTAGCGGGAGGGCCACCGGGGAGCTGTTTTTT.

This clone was found once. This chain joins TRBV28 and TRBJ1-2, with D possibly being TRBD1 (6 bases). There are 15 residues in the CDR3. Trimming cost V 6 bases and J 2 bases, with 16 bases left between them. Germline CDR1 MDHEN, CDR2 SYDVKM. In DNA form, the CDR3 reads TGTGCCAGCAGCCCCGCGGACAGTAGCAACTATGGCTACACCTTC. Residues: CASSPADSSNYGYTF.